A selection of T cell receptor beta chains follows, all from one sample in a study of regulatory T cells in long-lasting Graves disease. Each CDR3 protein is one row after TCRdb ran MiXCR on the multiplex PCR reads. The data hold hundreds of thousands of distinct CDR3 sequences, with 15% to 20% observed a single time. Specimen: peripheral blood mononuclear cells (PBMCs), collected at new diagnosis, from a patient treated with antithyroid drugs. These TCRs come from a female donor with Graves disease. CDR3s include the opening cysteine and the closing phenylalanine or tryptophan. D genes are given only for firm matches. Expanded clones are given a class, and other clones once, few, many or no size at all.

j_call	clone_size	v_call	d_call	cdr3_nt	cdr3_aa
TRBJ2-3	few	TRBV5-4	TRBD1	TGTGCCAGCAGTTCAGGGGGTACGACAGATACGCAGTATTTT	CASSSGGTTDTQYF
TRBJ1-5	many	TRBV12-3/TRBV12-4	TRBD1	TGTGCCATCTCGCCGCCAGGGGGCGGGAATCAGCCCCAGCATTTT	CAISPPGGGNQPQHF
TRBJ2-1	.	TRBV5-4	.	TGTGCCAGCAGTTCGAGAAACAATGAGCAGTTCTTC	CASSSRNNEQFF
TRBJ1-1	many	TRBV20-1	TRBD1	TGCAGTGCTCCCCGACAGGGGGCTGGGACTGAAGCTTTCTTT	CSAPRQGAGTEAFF
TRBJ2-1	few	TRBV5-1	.	TGCGCCAGCAGCTTAGCGGTTCCCTACAATGAGCAGTTCTTC	CASSLAVPYNEQFF
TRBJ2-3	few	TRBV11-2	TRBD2	TGTGCCAGCAGCTGGGGGGGAGGGCCACATACGCAGTATTTT	CASSWGGGPHTQYF
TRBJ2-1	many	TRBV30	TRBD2	TGTGCCTGGAGTGGGCGTAGCGGGAGTTGGGTTGAGCAGTTCTTC	CAWSGRSGSWVEQFF
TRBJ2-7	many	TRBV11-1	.	TGTGCCAGCAGCCGTAATAGCGGATACGAGCAGTACTTC	CASSRNSGYEQYF
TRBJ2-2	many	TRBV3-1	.	TGTGCCAGCAGCCTTTCCACGAGCGGAAGGGAGCTGTTTTTT	CASSLSTSGRELFF
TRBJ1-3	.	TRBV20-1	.	TGCAGTGCTGCGGGGTTCCCTGGAAACACCATATATTTT	CSAAGFPGNTIYF
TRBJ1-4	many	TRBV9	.	TGTGCCAGCAGCGTCGGACTGTCAGAGGAAAAACTGTTTTTT	CASSVGLSEEKLFF
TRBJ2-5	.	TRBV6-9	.	TGTGCCAGCAGTTCAACTATCCTTGGACTGCAAGAGACCCAGTACTTC	CASSSTILGLQETQYF
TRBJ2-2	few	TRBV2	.	TGTGCCAGCACCCAAAGGGGGTCCTACACCGGGGAGCTGTTTTTT	CASTQRGSYTGELFF
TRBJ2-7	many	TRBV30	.	TGTGCCTGGACCCGTTTGGGACAATTGAACGAGCAGTACTTC	CAWTRLGQLNEQYF
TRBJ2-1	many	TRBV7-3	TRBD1	TGTGCCAGCAGCTGGAAGCCTCGACAGGGGAGTTTCAATGAGCAGTTCTTC	CASSWKPRQGSFNEQFF
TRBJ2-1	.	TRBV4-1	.	TGCGCCAGCAGCCAAGACGGGTCTCTTCGGTTCTTC	CASSQDGSLRFF
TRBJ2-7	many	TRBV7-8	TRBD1	TGTGCCAGCAGCTTCCGGGTACAGGGGGCAAAGTCCTACGAGCAGTACTTC	CASSFRVQGAKSYEQYF
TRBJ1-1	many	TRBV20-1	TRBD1	TGCAGTGCCGAGGACAGGGGCGAGAACACTGAAGCTTTCTTT	CSAEDRGENTEAFF
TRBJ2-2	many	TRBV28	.	TGTGCCAGCAGTTGGTACCCGGTTTTCCTCCCCCTGTTTTTT	CASSWYPVFLPLFF
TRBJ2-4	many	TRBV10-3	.	TGTGCCATCAGTGAGTTCCTCCAGGGGACCAAAAACATTCAGTACTTC	CAISEFLQGTKNIQYF
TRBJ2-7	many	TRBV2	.	TGTGCCAGCAGGAACTCAGAAATACAGTACTTC	CASRNSEIQYF
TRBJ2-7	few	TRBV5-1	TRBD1	TGCGCCAGCAGCGAAACCGGGACAGGGAACGAGCAGTACTTC	CASSETGTGNEQYF
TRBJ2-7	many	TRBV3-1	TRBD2	TGTGCCAGCAGCCAAGATCCGGGAGGCTACGAGCAGTACTTC	CASSQDPGGYEQYF
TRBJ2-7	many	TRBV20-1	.	TGCAGTGCTATTCCCCTCGCGGGGCTGCCCTACGAGCAGTACTTC	CSAIPLAGLPYEQYF
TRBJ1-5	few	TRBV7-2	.	TGTGCCAGCAGCTTACCCCCCGCGTCGGAGGAGAAATCTTTTGATAGCAATCAGCCCCAGCATTTT	CASSLPPASEEKSFDSNQPQHF
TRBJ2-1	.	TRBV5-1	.	TGTGCCAGCAGCTTGGGGCCGGGTGGTGAGCAGTTCTTC	CASSLGPGGEQFF
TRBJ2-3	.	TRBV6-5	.	TGTGCCAGCAGTTACTCGAACAGGCCAGACACAGATACGCAGTATTTT	CASSYSNRPDTDTQYF
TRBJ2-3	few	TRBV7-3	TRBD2	TGTGCCAGGGCGGGAGGAGTAACAGATACGCAGTATTTT	CARAGGVTDTQYF
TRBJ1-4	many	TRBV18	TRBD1	TGTGCCAGCTCACCACGGGGGACAGTTAATGAAAAACTGTTTTTT	CASSPRGTVNEKLFF
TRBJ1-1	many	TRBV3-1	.	TGTGCCAGCAGCCAAAGTGGGGAAGCTTTCTTT	CASSQSGEAFF
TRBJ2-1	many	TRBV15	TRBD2	TGTGCCACCAGCAGGTCGGGGGGGATCAGGAAGTATGAGCAGTTCTTC	CATSRSGGIRKYEQFF
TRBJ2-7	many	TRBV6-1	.	TGTGCCAGCAGTGAAGCCCGGGGCGCCCAAGTCTACGAGCAGTACTTC	CASSEARGAQVYEQYF
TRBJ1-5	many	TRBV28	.	TGTGCCAGCAGTTTATTGGAGGGAATTGGCAATCAGCCCCAGCATTTT	CASSLLEGIGNQPQHF
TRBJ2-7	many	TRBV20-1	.	TGCAGTGCTAGAGATAACGGGGCTTCCCGATACGAGCAGTACTTC	CSARDNGASRYEQYF
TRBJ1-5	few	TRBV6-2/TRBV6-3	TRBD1	TGTGCCAGCAATGAAACAGGGGGCAGAGGCAATCAGCCCCAGCATTTT	CASNETGGRGNQPQHF
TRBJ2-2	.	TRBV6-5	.	TGTGCCAGCAGTTACTCTAGCGGCACCGGGGAGCTGTTTTTT	CASSYSSGTGELFF
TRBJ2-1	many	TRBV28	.	TGTGCCAGCATGCCCCAGCATGTTGGTGAGCAGTTCTTC	CASMPQHVGEQFF
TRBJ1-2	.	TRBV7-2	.	TGTGCCAGCAGCTTGGGGGCAGGGGACCTATCTGGCTACACCTTC	CASSLGAGDLSGYTF
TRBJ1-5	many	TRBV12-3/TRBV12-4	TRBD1	TGTGCCAGCAGTCGGGGACAGAATCAGCCCCAGCATTTT	CASSRGQNQPQHF
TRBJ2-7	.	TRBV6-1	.	TGTGCCAGCGGAGGCCAGCGGGAGCAGTACTTC	CASGGQREQYF
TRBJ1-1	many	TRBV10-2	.	TGCGCCAGCGCCCATCCTATGAACACTGAAGCTTTCTTT	CASAHPMNTEAFF
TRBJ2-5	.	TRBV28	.	TGTGCCAGCAGTTTATCTCTCCCGCCAGCCCCAGAGACCCAGTACTTC	CASSLSLPPAPETQYF